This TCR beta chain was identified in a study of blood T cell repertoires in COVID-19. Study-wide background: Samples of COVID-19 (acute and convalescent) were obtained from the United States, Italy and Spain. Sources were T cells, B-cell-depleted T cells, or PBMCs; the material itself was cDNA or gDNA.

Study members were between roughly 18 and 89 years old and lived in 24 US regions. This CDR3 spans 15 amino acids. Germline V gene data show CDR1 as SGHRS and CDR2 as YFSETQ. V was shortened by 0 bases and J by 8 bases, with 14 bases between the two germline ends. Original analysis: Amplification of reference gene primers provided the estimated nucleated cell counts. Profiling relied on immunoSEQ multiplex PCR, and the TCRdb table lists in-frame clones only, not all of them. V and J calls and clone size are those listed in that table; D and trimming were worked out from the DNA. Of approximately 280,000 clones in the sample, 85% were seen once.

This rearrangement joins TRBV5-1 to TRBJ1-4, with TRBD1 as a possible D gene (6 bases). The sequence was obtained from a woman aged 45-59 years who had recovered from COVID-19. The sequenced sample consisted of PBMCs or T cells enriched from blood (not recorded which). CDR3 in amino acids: CASSLAGGLDEKLFF. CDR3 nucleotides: TGCGCCAGCAGCTTGGCCGGGGGGCTAGACGAAAAACTGTTTTTT.